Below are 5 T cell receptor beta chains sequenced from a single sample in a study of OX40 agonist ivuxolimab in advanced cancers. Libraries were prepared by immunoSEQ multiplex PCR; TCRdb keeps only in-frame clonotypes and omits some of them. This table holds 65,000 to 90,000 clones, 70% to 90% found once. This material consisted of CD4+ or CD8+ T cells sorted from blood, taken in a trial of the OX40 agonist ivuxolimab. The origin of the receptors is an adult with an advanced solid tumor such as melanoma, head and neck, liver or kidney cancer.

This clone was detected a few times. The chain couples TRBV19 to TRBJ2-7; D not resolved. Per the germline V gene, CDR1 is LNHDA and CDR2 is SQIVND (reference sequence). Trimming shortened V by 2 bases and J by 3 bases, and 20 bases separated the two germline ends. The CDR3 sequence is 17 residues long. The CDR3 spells CASSIRAFDSGFYEQYF. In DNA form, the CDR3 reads TGTGCCAGTAGTATAAGAGCTTTCGACTCCGGATTCTACGAGCAGTACTTC.

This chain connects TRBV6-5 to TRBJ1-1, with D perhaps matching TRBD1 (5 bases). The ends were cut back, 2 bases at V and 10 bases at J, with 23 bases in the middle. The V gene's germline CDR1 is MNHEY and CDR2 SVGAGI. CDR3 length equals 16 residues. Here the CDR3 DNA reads TGTGCCAGCAGTTACACTCTCGGTAGTGGCGGCGGGGGAGCTTTCTTT. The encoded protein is CASSYTLGSGGGGAFF.

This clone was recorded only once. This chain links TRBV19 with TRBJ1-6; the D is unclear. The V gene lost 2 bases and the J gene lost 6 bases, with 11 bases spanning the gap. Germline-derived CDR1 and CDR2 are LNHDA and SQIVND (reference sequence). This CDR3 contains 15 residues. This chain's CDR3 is CASSIWPAGNSPLHF. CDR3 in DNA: TGTGCCAGTAGTATATGGCCAGCGGGTAATTCACCCCTCCACTTT.

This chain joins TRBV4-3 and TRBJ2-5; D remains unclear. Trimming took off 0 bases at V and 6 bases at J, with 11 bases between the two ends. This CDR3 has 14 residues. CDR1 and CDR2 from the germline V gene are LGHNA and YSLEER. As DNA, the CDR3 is TGCGCCAGCAGCCAAGATTTGGTGGTCAAGACCCAGTACTTC. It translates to CASSQDLVVKTQYF.

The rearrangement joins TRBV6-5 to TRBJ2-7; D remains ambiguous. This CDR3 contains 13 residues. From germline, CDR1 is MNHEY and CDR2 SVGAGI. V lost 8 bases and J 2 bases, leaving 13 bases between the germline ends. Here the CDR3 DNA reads TGTGCCAGCCAAAAAAGTGGGGCCTACGAGCAGTACTTC. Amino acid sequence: CASQKSGAYEQYF.